The sequence of this T cell receptor (beta chain) was determined in a study of multiple sclerosis patients with progressive multifocal leukoencephalopathy. Study observations and caveats: Less diverse TRB repertoires were suggested in most PML patients.

As to time point: approximately 11 months of natalizumab therapy. All patients had prior interferon beta, and all PML patients were female. Germline-derived CDR1 and CDR2 are SGHTA and FQGNSA. The CDR3 totals 14 residues. Trimming took 4 bases from V and 5 from J, leaving 14 bases between them. TCRdb keeps only in-frame clones here, not all; method: immunoSEQ multiplex PCR. This sample has 30,000 or so clones, with nearly 90% found just once. Points on this clone: The target antigen is unknown.

The rearrangement joins TRBV7-2 to TRBJ2-5, with no clear D. Material: PBMCs, obtained from a patient treated with natalizumab. The sequence was collected from a human donor with multiple sclerosis. CDR3: CASSSSMALETQYF. The CDR3 DNA is TGTGCCAGCAGCTCGAGTATGGCTTTGGAGACCCAGTACTTC.